The 13 T cell receptor beta chains below all came from one sample that was sequenced in a study of blood T cell repertoires in COVID-19. TCRdb keeps only in-frame clones here, not all; method: immunoSEQ multiplex PCR. In the table there are 75,000 to 80,000 clones, more than 80% of which are singletons. Input material: peripheral blood. These receptors were taken from a woman aged 60-75 years with acute or convalescent COVID-19.

The chain employs TRBV28 and TRBJ1-1; D is possibly TRBD1 (5 bases). This CDR3 spans 16 amino acids. V lost 2 bases, J lost 8 bases, and 21 bases lay in between. CDR1 and CDR2 from the germline V gene are MDHEN and SYDVKM. CDR3 sequence reads: CASSLIPGQGGEEAFF. The CDR3 coding sequence is TGTGCCAGCAGTTTAATCCCCGGGCAGGGAGGGGAGGAAGCTTTCTTT.

On this clone: Distinct nucleotide sequences in the sample also encode this CDR3. The chain uses TRBV9 and TRBJ1-6; the match to TRBD1 covers 8 bases. J lost 5 bases, V lost 0 bases, and 1 base had no gene match. CDR1 and CDR2 from the germline V gene are SGDLS and YYNGEE. CDR3 size: 15 residues. In nucleotides, the CDR3 is TGTGCCAGCAGCGTAGGGACAGGGAATAATTCACCCCTCCACTTT. This encodes CASSVGTGNNSPLHF.

The chain couples TRBV11-2 to TRBJ1-3; D is uncertain. This CDR3 has 16 residues. The germline gives CDR1 SGHAT, CDR2 FQNNGV. V lost 5 bases and J lost 0, with 14 bases in between. The CDR3 DNA reads TGTGCCAGCAGCCTGGCAATGGGCCACTCTGGAAACACCATATATTTT. This gives the protein CASSLAMGHSGNTIYF.

V gene TRBV9 combines with J gene TRBJ1-1; D ambiguous. With 4 bases removed from V and 3 bases from J, the gap between germline ends came to 10 bases. This CDR3 region has 13 residues. Germline V gene lookup returns CDR1 SGDLS and CDR2 YYNGEE. CDR3 in amino acids: CASSRLGDTEAFF. In DNA, the CDR3 is TGTGCCAGCAGCCGGCTCGGGGACACTGAAGCTTTCTTT.

This clone was seen just once. The chain recombines TRBV7-2 with TRBJ2-2; TRBD1 agrees at 9 bases. The germline gives CDR1 SGHTA, CDR2 FQGNSA. CDR3 length: 16 residues. Germline trimming cut 1 base from V and 6 bases from J; bases unmatched to any gene: 6. The CDR3 DNA reads TGTGCCAGCAGCTTAGAAGGGACAGGGAGGGCCGGGGAGCTGTTTTTT. Protein: CASSLEGTGRAGELFF.

This chain connects TRBV6-5 to TRBJ1-1; 7 bases map to TRBD1. The CDR3 spans 15 residues. J lost 4 bases, V lost 2 bases, and 7 bases had no gene match. In germline, CDR1 is MNHEY, CDR2 SVGAGI. CDR3 nucleotide sequence: TGTGCCAGCAGTTACCAGGGGGGCAGGGCCACTGAAGCTTTCTTT. Its translation is CASSYQGGRATEAFF.

The chain is built from TRBV27 and TRBJ2-7, with 8 bases matching TRBD1. The junction had 8 bases not matched to a gene; V was cut back by 1 base and J by 3 bases. The CDR3 sequence is 16 residues long. CDR1 and CDR2 (germline): MNHEY, SMNVEV (reference sequence). The CDR3 region is CASSLYRTGRNYEQYF. The CDR3 DNA follows: TGTGCCAGCAGTTTATACCGGACAGGGAGGAACTACGAGCAGTACTTC.

The chain has TRBV27 and TRBJ2-5; 9 positions agree with TRBD1. Germline V gene lookup returns CDR1 MNHEY and CDR2 SMNVEV (reference sequence). With V trimmed by 6 bases and J by 4 bases, 6 bases remained unmatched. The CDR3 runs to 14 residues. This CDR3 is CASSGQGFPETQYF. CDR3 DNA sequence: TGTGCCAGCAGCGGACAGGGGTTTCCAGAGACCCAGTACTTC.

The chain carries TRBV9 and TRBJ2-5; 9 bases align to TRBD1. V lost 0 bases to trimming and J lost 5 bases; unmatched junction nucleotides: 8. Germline V CDR1 and CDR2: SGDLS, YYNGEE. This CDR3 has 16 residues. CDR3 loop: CASSVDTGGLGETQYF. CDR3 coding DNA: TGTGCCAGCAGCGTAGATACAGGGGGCTTAGGGGAGACCCAGTACTTC.

Comments on this clone: Since a much larger clone is just one base distant, this may be a read error. The identical CDR3 is also encoded by other nucleotide sequences in the sample. This chain joins TRBV11-2 and TRBJ2-1; D is unresolved. The CDR3 sequence is 12 residues long. Germline CDR1 and CDR2: SGHAT and FQNNGV. The V end lost 1 base, the J end lost 6 bases, and 4 bases lay between the germline ends. The CDR3 sequence: CASSLAGNEQFF. Here the CDR3 DNA reads TGTGCCAGCAGCTTAGCAGGCAATGAGCAGTTCTTC.

The gene calls are TRBV11-2 and TRBJ2-1; D is uncertain. From germline, CDR1 is SGHAT and CDR2 FQNNGV. V lost 1 base and J lost 4, with 11 bases in between. CDR3 length: 15 amino acids. In DNA, the CDR3 is TGTGCCAGCAGCTTAGCTGGCCAGGTTTACAATGAGCAGTTCTTC. This encodes CASSLAGQVYNEQFF.

The genes are TRBV21-1 and TRBJ2-4; the D segment call TRBD2 is taken from the table without a DNA check. TRBV21-1 constitutes a pseudogene. The CDR3 is 17 amino acids. In nucleotides, the CDR3 is TGTGCCAGCAGCAAAGCGCGGGGGGCAAGGGCCAAAAACATTCAGTACTTC. As protein: CASSKARGARAKNIQYF.

The chain links TRBV18 to TRBJ1-3; 8 nucleotides match TRBD1. The ends lost 3 bases at V and 8 bases at J; junction bases unmatched: 3. CDR1 KGHSH and CDR2 LQKENI come from the germline V gene. The CDR3 spans 13 residues. The CDR3 reads CASSPDRVYTIYF. In nucleotides, the CDR3 is TGTGCCAGCTCACCGGACAGGGTGTACACCATATATTTT.